These T cell receptor beta chains were read from a single sample in a study of CD8 T cells in Susac syndrome. Each CDR3 protein is one row after TCRdb ran MiXCR on the immunoSEQ multiplex PCR reads. Of approximately 100,000 distinct CDR3 sequences listed, approximately 91% are singletons. Material: CD4+ T cells from PBMCs. The origin of the receptors is a human donor in good health. The CDR3 runs from the conserved cysteine through the conserved F or W. Fields, in order: CDR3 DNA, CDR3 protein, D gene, J gene, clone size, V gene. A D gene is named only where the DNA matches it firmly. For some rows the clone size is stated as once, few or many, or as a class when expanded; others skip it.

TGTGCCAGCAGCATCCCGAATCAAGAGACCCAGTACTTC,CASSIPNQETQYF,NA,TRBJ2-5,NA,TRBV13
TGTGCCAGCAGCGTGGGACTTACAGATACGCAGTATTTT,CASSVGLTDTQYF,NA,TRBJ2-3,NA,TRBV7-9
TGTGCCAGCAGCCAAGATCCGGGGGTTAAGCCTAATGGCTACACCTTC,CASSQDPGVKPNGYTF,NA,TRBJ1-2,NA,TRBV4-2
TGTGCCAGCAGTTACTCGAATGGATTCTACGAGCAGTACTTC,CASSYSNGFYEQYF,NA,TRBJ2-7,NA,TRBV6-5
TGTGCCAGCAGCGTAGGACAGGGGAGGGAGACCCAGTACTTC,CASSVGQGRETQYF,TRBD1,TRBJ2-5,NA,TRBV9
TGCGCCAGCAGCCAAGAGCCCAGCGGGTCCACAGATACGCAGTATTTT,CASSQEPSGSTDTQYF,NA,TRBJ2-3,NA,TRBV4-1
TGTGCCAGCAGCTTTCAAGTGGGACGGGGTTACGAGCAGTACTTC,CASSFQVGRGYEQYF,NA,TRBJ2-7,NA,TRBV7-8
TGTGCCAGCAGCGGAGGGACGTGGACTGAAGCTTTCTTT,CASSGGTWTEAFF,NA,TRBJ1-1,NA,TRBV9
TGTGCCAGCAGTACCGGGGGGGCAGCCTACAATGAGCAGTTCTTC,CASSTGGAAYNEQFF,TRBD2,TRBJ2-1,NA,TRBV12-3/TRBV12-4
TGTGCCAGCAAGGCGGCGAACACCGGGGAGCTGTTTTTT,CASKAANTGELFF,NA,TRBJ2-2,NA,TRBV7-3
TGTGCCAGCATGTCTGATCAGGACGGGAACACTGAAGCTTTCTTT,CASMSDQDGNTEAFF,NA,TRBJ1-1,NA,TRBV12-3/TRBV12-4
TGTGCCAGCAGGTTCTCTAGCACAGATACGCAGTATTTT,CASRFSSTDTQYF,NA,TRBJ2-3,NA,TRBV7-6
TGTGCCAGCAGCATGGGACTAGCGGGGTCGGATACGCAGTATTTT,CASSMGLAGSDTQYF,TRBD2,TRBJ2-3,NA,TRBV7-2
TGTGCCAGCAGCTCGAGGGCCGCCAGTTACAATGAGCAGTTCTTC,CASSSRAASYNEQFF,NA,TRBJ2-1,NA,TRBV7-2
TGTGCCAGCAGCCAAGTATCGCTTCCCGGCGGAGCTTTCTTT,CASSQVSLPGGAFF,NA,TRBJ1-1,NA,TRBV3-1
TGTGCCAGCAGCACCCGGGACCTGCAAATTCCTTTCACAGATACGCAGTATTTT,CASSTRDLQIPFTDTQYF,NA,TRBJ2-3,NA,TRBV7-9
TGCAGCGTGAACAGGGGAAATGGCTACACCTTC,CSVNRGNGYTF,TRBD1,TRBJ1-2,NA,TRBV29-1
TGTGCCAGCAGTGCCCGACTAGCGGGAGGGCCCTACGAGCAGTACTTC,CASSARLAGGPYEQYF,TRBD2,TRBJ2-7,NA,TRBV2
TGCGCCAGCAGCCAAACACGGCAGGGATACGAGCAGTACTTC,CASSQTRQGYEQYF,NA,TRBJ2-7,few,TRBV4-3
TGTGCCAGCGGCCTCCGACAGGGCAGCAATCAGCCCCAGCATTTT,CASGLRQGSNQPQHF,TRBD1,TRBJ1-5,NA,TRBV7-8
TGTGCCAGCAGCTTATCTGCGGGCACTGAAGCTTTCTTT,CASSLSAGTEAFF,NA,TRBJ1-1,NA,TRBV11-2
TGTGCCAGCAGCGGGTCCGGGACAGCGAACGGTGAAGCTTTCTTT,CASSGSGTANGEAFF,TRBD1,TRBJ1-1,NA,TRBV7-2
TGCAGTGCTAGAGGGGGGGGGAACCAAGAGACCCAGTACTTC,CSARGGGNQETQYF,TRBD2,TRBJ2-5,NA,TRBV20-1
TGCAGTGCGCAGACCGCCAGGGGCCTATGGTACCAAGAGACCCAGTACTTC,CSAQTARGLWYQETQYF,NA,TRBJ2-5,NA,TRBV20-1
TGTGCCATCAGTGAGTGGCAGGGAGGACACACTGAAGCTTTCTTT,CAISEWQGGHTEAFF,NA,TRBJ1-1,NA,TRBV10-3
TGCAGCGTTGTGGGACAGGAGTATCGGGGCTACGAGCAGTACTTC,CSVVGQEYRGYEQYF,TRBD1,TRBJ2-7,NA,TRBV29-1
TGCAGTGCTAGCGCCGGGACATCTAACTATGGCTACACCTTC,CSASAGTSNYGYTF,NA,TRBJ1-2,NA,TRBV20-1
TGTGCCAGCAGTTTCTCCCCCACAGGGTACCAGCCCCAGCATTTT,CASSFSPTGYQPQHF,NA,TRBJ1-5,NA,TRBV27
TGTGCCAGCAGTCGGGACAGGGGAGCAGGTACGCAGTATTTT,CASSRDRGAGTQYF,TRBD1,TRBJ2-3,once,TRBV27
TGCAGCGCTAGCCGGGCGGGACAGGACCAAGAGACCCAGTACTTC,CSASRAGQDQETQYF,TRBD1,TRBJ2-5,NA,TRBV20-1
TGTGCCAGCAGTTCCGGGCGGGGCACAGATACGCAGTATTTT,CASSSGRGTDTQYF,NA,TRBJ2-3,NA,TRBV27